The 23 T cell receptor beta chains in this list originate from one sample, sequenced in a study of T-cell memory formation after mild COVID-19 (dated by TCRdb to about 2021). The library was obtained by 5' RACE. Sequencing instrument: Illumina NovaSeq 6000. The public sequencing data were trimmed at Q25 with fastp and processed into clonotypes with MiXCR by TCRdb, which kept only in-frame beta chains. When rows share a CDR3 protein, they turn into one entry using the most common DNA and genes. Counted in this sample were 550,000 to 600,000 distinct CDR3 sequences; 17% of them appeared once. The ten largest clones take up just over 8% of the sample. The sequencing input was PBMCs or a T cell subset sorted from them (not recorded which). These receptors were collected from an adult woman who had mild COVID-19 (a few samples of this study predate the infection). The sample titles of this study are shuffled in the database, so cell type and time point are left out; the donor was told from shared clones.

The chain couples TRBV5-1 to TRBJ2-5; D possibly uses TRBD1 or TRBD2 (7 bases each). The CDR3 has 14 residues. The V end was cut by 4 bases, the J end by 4 bases, with 14 bases between. Germline V CDR1 and CDR2: SGHRS, YFSETQ. CDR3 sequence: CASSVDREGETQYF. The CDR3 DNA sequence: TGCGCCAGCAGCGTCGACAGGGAGGGAGAGACCCAGTACTTC.

This clonotype was detected many times. The V and J genes are TRBV24-1 and TRBJ2-1, with D perhaps TRBD1 (6 bases). With 3 bases removed from V and 8 bases from J, the gap between germline ends came to 13 bases. The germline CDR1 and CDR2 sequences are KGHDR and SFDVKD. The CDR3 runs 14 residues. CDR3 sequence (DNA): TGTGCCACCAGTGATCTCGGACAGCCGGATGAGCAGTTCTTC. Its translation: CATSDLGQPDEQFF.

This chain links TRBV5-1 with TRBJ2-7; 8 positions agree with TRBD1. The CDR3 has 13 residues. CDR1 and CDR2 from the germline V gene are SGHRS and YFSETQ. Trimming took 4 bases from V and 3 from J; bases not matched to a gene: 3. The CDR3 here is CASSAGQDYEQYF. In DNA, the CDR3 is TGCGCCAGCAGCGCGGGACAGGACTACGAGCAGTACTTC.

This clonotype was found a few times. V usage is TRBV2 and J usage is TRBJ2-7; 9 positions match TRBD1. Germline V gene sequence: CDR1 SNHLY, CDR2 FYNNEI. The CDR3 runs to 14 residues. V shed 7 bases and J 5 bases; nucleotides not matched to a gene: 9. This chain's CDR3 is CASIVDRGVNEQYF. CDR3 nucleotide sequence: TGTGCCAGCATTGTGGACAGGGGCGTAAACGAGCAGTACTTC. Full variable domain (outside the CDR3, taken from reference TRBV2 and TRBJ2-7): EPEVTQTPSHQVTQMGQEVILRCVPISNHLYFYWYRQILGQKVEFLVSFYNNEISEKSEIFDDQFSVERPDGSNFTLKIRSTKLEDSAMYFCASIVDRGVNEQYFGPGTRLTVT.

The chain employs TRBV2 and TRBJ2-5; D perhaps matches TRBD1 (6 bases). This CDR3 has 12 amino acids. Germline V lookup: CDR1 SNHLY, CDR2 FYNNEI. With 8 bases removed from V and 3 bases from J, the gap between germline ends came to 10 bases. This CDR3 is CASARQEETQYF. The CDR3, as DNA: TGTGCCAGCGCTCGACAGGAAGAGACCCAGTACTTC.

The chain has TRBV5-6 and TRBJ2-7, with no clear D. Germline V gene sequence: CDR1 SGHDT, CDR2 YYEEEE. Trimming stripped 4 bases from V and 5 bases from J, with 13 bases between. This CDR3 has 13 residues. CDR3 nucleotide sequence: TGTGCCAGCAGCAAGGGCACTGTGAACGAGCAGTACTTC. It encodes CASSKGTVNEQYF. Drawing the rest from reference TRBV5-6 and TRBJ2-7, the complete variable domain is DAGVTQSPTHLIKTRGQQVTLRCSPKSGHDTVSWYQQALGQGPQFIFQYYEEEERQRGNFPDRFSGHQFPNYSSELNVNALLLGDSALYLCASSKGTVNEQYFGPGTRLTVT.

This chain links TRBV6-5 with TRBJ2-5; D may be TRBD1 or TRBD2 (6 bases each). The CDR3 spans 17 residues. Looked up from germline, CDR1 is MNHEY and CDR2 is SVGAGI. V was pared by 0 bases and J by 1 base, with 15 bases between. The CDR3 loop reads CASSYSRMGGSQETQYF. DNA for the CDR3: TGTGCCAGCAGTTACTCGAGGATGGGGGGCTCCCAAGAGACCCAGTACTTC.

There are a few counts of this clonotype. The gene calls are TRBV12-3 or TRBV12-4 and TRBJ1-4, with D unclear. CDR3 length: 13 amino acids. V lost 2 bases, J lost 8 bases, and 9 bases lay in between. The CDR3 nucleotides are TGTGCCAGCAGTTTACGACTACCGGAAAAACTGTTTTTT. Translation: CASSLRLPEKLFF.

This clonotype has only a few counts. The chain combines TRBV11-1 with TRBJ2-3; D remains ambiguous. Trimming pared 1 base from V and 5 bases from J, leaving 13 bases between. This CDR3 has 15 residues. The germline CDR1 and CDR2 sequences are SGHAT and FQDESV (reference sequence). Here the CDR3 DNA reads TGTGCCAGCAGCTTAGTGCGCGGCTATGGAGATACGCAGTATTTT. Its translation is CASSLVRGYGDTQYF. The full variable domain, rest sourced from reference TRBV11-1 and TRBJ2-3, is EAEVAQSPRYKITEKSQAVAFWCDPISGHATLYWYRQILGQGPELLVQFQDESVVDDSQLPKDRFSAERLKGVDSTLKIQPAELGDSAMYLCASSLVRGYGDTQYFGPGTRLTVL.

The rearrangement links TRBV7-2 to TRBJ1-1; D possibly corresponds to TRBD1 (5 bases). The germline gives CDR1 SGHTA, CDR2 FQGNSA. The CDR3 is made up of 14 amino acids. V was trimmed by 1 base and J by 4 bases, leaving 10 bases between them. The CDR3 nucleotides are TGTGCCAGCAGCTTAGGGGGCGCTGTCACTGAAGCTTTCTTT. Translating gives CASSLGGAVTEAFF.

The chain couples TRBV12-3 or TRBV12-4 to TRBJ2-3, with 8 bases lining up with TRBD2. This CDR3 is built from 16 residues. V was pared by 4 bases and J by 6 bases, with 12 bases of the junction left unmatched. DNA of the CDR3: TGTGCCAGCAGTTCGGGAGCGGGGGTTTTATCTGATACGCAGTATTTT. Translating gives CASSSGAGVLSDTQYF.

At least ten counts were recorded for this clonotype. Here the CDR3 reads CASSEGRAEQYF. CDR3 sequence (DNA): TGTGCCAGCAGTGAAGGTAGGGCCGAGCAGTACTTC. V is TRBV25-1 and J is TRBJ2-7; D unresolved. The CDR3 is 12 residues long. Trimming removed 2 bases from V and 6 bases from J, with 8 bases in between. Germline CDR1 and CDR2: MGHDK and SYGVNS.

The rearrangement uses TRBV4-3 and TRBJ2-3, with D tentatively TRBD2 (6 bases). CDR3 length: 19 amino acids. Trimming left V 0 bases short and J 2 bases short, with 21 bases between. Germline V gene sequence: CDR1 LGHNA, CDR2 YSLEER. CDR3: CASSQDGAEAGTFTDTQYF. The CDR3 nucleotides read TGCGCCAGCAGCCAAGATGGGGCCGAAGCGGGTACATTCACAGATACGCAGTATTTT.

This CDR3 reads CSATLGWYGYTF. The CDR3, as DNA: TGCAGTGCTACCTTGGGCTGGTATGGCTACACCTTC. The rearrangement links TRBV20-1 to TRBJ1-2; no firm D call. Germline V gives CDR1 DFQATT, CDR2 SNEGSKA (reference sequence). Between the trimmed V and J ends, which lost 4 bases and 5 bases, there was a span of 11 bases. The CDR3 length is 12 residues.

V gene TRBV18 combines with J gene TRBJ2-1, with TRBD2 matching over 11 bases. Germline assignment: CDR1 KGHSH and CDR2 LQKENI. This CDR3 spans 16 amino acids. V trimming: 2 bases; J trimming: 8 bases; junction bases outside the gene matches: 8. CDR3 in DNA: TGTGCCAGCTCACCAGCACTAGCGGGAGACGGGTATGAGCAGTTCTTC. Translated, it gives CASSPALAGDGYEQFF.

This clonotype turned up a few times. J is TRBJ2-5 and V is TRBV12-3 or TRBV12-4; 7 nucleotides agree with TRBD1. The CDR3 is 15 amino acids. The V gene end was trimmed by 5 bases and the J gene end by 3 bases; junction bases not matched to a gene: 9. CDR3 amino acids: CASSPTGDREETQYF. In DNA, the CDR3 is TGTGCCAGCAGTCCGACCGGGGACAGAGAAGAGACCCAGTACTTC.

This clonotype has only a few counts. The rearrangement joins TRBV20-1 to TRBJ2-1, with unresolved D. The CDR3 totals 14 residues. The V gene's germline CDR1 is DFQATT and CDR2 SNEGSKA (reference sequence). The ends were cut back, 3 bases at V and 2 bases at J, with 11 bases in the middle. Here the CDR3 DNA reads TGCAGTGCTAGCCTGGGTGGCGCCTACAATGAGCAGTTCTTC. Protein product: CSASLGGAYNEQFF.

The table lists this clonotype with a few counts. V is TRBV20-1 and J is TRBJ1-5; 9 positions agree with TRBD1. The V gene end was trimmed by 4 bases and the J gene end by 7 bases; junction bases not matched to a gene: 5. Germline values: CDR1 DFQATT, CDR2 SNEGSKA (reference sequence). The CDR3 is made up of 13 amino acids. CDR3 protein: CSAKGTGKQPQHF. In nucleotides, the CDR3 is TGCAGTGCTAAAGGGACAGGGAAACAGCCCCAGCATTTT.

This clonotype has a handful of counts. The chain is built from TRBV27 and TRBJ2-7, with 12 nucleotides matching TRBD1. Unmatched junction bases numbered 3, after V lost 3 bases and J lost 6 bases. There are 14 residues in the CDR3. Germline V gene lookup returns CDR1 MNHEY and CDR2 SMNVEV (reference sequence). The chain's CDR3 is CASSLGTGGGEQYF. CDR3 bases: TGTGCCAGCAGTTTGGGGACAGGGGGCGGCGAGCAGTACTTC.

The chain links TRBV29-1 to TRBJ1-1, with 7 bases identical to TRBD1. The CDR3 covers 13 residues. CDR1 and CDR2 from the germline V gene are SQVTM and ANQGSEA. Trimming cost V 6 bases and J 5 bases; bases outside gene matches: 9. The CDR3: CSVSRDSQTEAFF. CDR3 nucleotides: TGCAGCGTCTCCCGGGACAGCCAAACTGAAGCTTTCTTT.

The rearrangement uses TRBV7-3 and TRBJ2-5, with 7 positions matching TRBD2. Germline loops: CDR1 SGHTA, CDR2 FQGTGA. Trimming at V came to 2 bases and at J to 5 bases, leaving 8 bases not matched to a gene. This CDR3 is built from 15 residues. CDR3 region: CASSLAGVPQETQYF. The CDR3 nucleotides are TGTGCCAGCAGCTTAGCGGGGGTCCCTCAGGAGACCCAGTACTTC.

In this sample, this clonotype turned up a few times. The CDR3 region is CASSFGTSGYGERDTQYF. In DNA form, the CDR3 reads TGTGCCAGCAGTTTTGGGACTAGCGGGTACGGAGAGAGAGATACGCAGTATTTT. The chain carries TRBV12-3 or TRBV12-4 and TRBJ2-3; 12 bases line up with TRBD2. The CDR3 is 18 residues long. The V gene end was trimmed by 3 bases and the J gene end by 5 bases; junction bases not matched to a gene: 12.

This clonotype was picked up a small number of times. The chain recombines TRBV20-1 with TRBJ2-4; no clear D. Germline V gene lookup returns CDR1 DFQATT and CDR2 SNEGSKA (reference sequence). The V gene lost 6 bases and the J gene lost 8 bases, with 17 bases spanning the gap. The CDR3 is 13 residues long. The CDR3 sequence: CSAPARRRDIQYF. CDR3 nucleotides: TGCAGTGCCCCCGCGCGCAGAAGGGACATTCAGTACTTC.